This paragraph covers one TCR beta chain sequence. What it binds is unknown. This sample is drawn from a study of a mutant IDH1 vaccine in newly diagnosed glioma. Study-wide context: Every participant had undergone radiotherapy, temozolomide, or both before, and most underwent both.

Libraries were prepared by immunoSEQ multiplex PCR; TCRdb keeps only in-frame clonotypes and omits some of them. The profile shows 15,000 to 20,000 clones, around four fifths of them singletons. General observations from the study: Alterations occurring in top peripheral T cell clonotypes seemed unrelated to pseudoprogression.

Regarding time point: baseline, week 1 (first vaccination visit). Treatment in this sample: pre-vaccination baseline after standard-of-care therapy. New IDH1-mutant, ATRX-lost WHO grade 3 or 4 astrocytomas occurred in donors. J gave up 4 bases and V 3 bases, and 2 bases lay outside the gene matches. Germline lookup yields CDR1 SGHAT and CDR2 FQNNGV. The CDR3 spans 14 residues. The V gene is TRBV11-2, the J gene TRBJ2-3, with 9 bases that match TRBD2. The TCR comes from a man aged 35-49 years with glioma. The sample was PBMCs, taken from a glioma patient treated with radiotherapy, temozolomide or both. Here the CDR3 reads CASSFSGRSDTQYF. CDR3 nucleotide sequence: TGTGCCAGCAGCTTTAGCGGGAGATCAGATACGCAGTATTTT.